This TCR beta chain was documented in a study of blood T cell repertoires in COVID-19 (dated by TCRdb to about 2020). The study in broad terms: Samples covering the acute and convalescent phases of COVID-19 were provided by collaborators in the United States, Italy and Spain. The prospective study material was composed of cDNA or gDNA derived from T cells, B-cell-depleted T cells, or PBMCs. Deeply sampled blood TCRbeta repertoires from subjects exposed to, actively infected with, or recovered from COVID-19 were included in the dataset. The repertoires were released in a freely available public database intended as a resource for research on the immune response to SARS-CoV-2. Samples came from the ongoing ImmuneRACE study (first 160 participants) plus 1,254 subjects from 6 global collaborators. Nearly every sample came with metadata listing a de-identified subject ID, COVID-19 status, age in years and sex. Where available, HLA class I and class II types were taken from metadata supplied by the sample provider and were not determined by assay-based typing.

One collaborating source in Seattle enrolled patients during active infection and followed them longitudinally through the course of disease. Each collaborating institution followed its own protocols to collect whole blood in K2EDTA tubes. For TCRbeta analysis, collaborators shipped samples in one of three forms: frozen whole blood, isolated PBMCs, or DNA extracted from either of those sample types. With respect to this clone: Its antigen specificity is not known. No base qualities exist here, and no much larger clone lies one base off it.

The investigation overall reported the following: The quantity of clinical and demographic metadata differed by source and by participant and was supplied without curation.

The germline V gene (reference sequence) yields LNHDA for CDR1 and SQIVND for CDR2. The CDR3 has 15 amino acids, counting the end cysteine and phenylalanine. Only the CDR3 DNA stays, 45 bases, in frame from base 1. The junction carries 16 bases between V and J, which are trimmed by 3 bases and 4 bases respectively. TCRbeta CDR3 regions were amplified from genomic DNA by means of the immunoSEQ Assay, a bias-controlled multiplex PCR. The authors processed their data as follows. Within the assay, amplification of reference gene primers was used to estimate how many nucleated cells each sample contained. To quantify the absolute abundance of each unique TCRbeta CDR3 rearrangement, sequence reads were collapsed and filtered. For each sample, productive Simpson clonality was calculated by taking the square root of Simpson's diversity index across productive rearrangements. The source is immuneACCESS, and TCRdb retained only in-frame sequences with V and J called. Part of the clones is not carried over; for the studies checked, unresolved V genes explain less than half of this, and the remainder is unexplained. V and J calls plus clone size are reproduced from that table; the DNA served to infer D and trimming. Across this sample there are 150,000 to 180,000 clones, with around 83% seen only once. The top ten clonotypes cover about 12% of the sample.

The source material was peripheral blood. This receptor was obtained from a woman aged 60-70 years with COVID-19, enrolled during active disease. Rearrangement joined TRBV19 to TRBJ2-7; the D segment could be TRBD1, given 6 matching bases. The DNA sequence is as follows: TGTGCCAGTAGTATCAGGCAGGGGCCCCATTACGAGCAGTACTTC. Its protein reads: CASSIRQGPHYEQYF.